This T cell receptor beta chain was obtained from a study of T-cell memory formation after mild COVID-19. Whole-study context: TCR clusters were largely donor specific.

Study observations and caveats: Contracting CD4+ clones sat mainly in CM and EM; CD8+ in EMRA. The pre-infection memory compartment contained some responding clones, suggesting cross-reactive memory joined.

The 5'RACE method, run with constant-segment primers, produced TCR alpha and TCR beta cDNA libraries (carrying sample barcodes and UMIs). TCRdb reanalysed the 5' RACE reads using MiXCR and keeps one entry per CDR3 protein. The table includes under 90,000 distinct CDR3 sequences, about 14% detected once. About this clonotype: Its cognate antigen is unknown.

The CDR3 sequence is 16 residues long. Germline CDR1 reads SGHTA; CDR2 reads FQGNSA. The V gene lost 3 bases and the J gene lost 1 base, with 14 bases spanning the gap. The receptor was derived from an adult woman who had mild COVID-19 (a few samples of this study predate the infection). Cell type and time point are not known. The chain has TRBV7-2 and TRBJ2-3, with D possibly matching TRBD2 (7 bases). Sequenced input: PBMCs or a T cell subset sorted from them (not recorded which). CDR3 sequence reads: CASSFVGGGRTDTQYF. The CDR3 DNA sequence: TGTGCCAGCAGCTTCGTGGGGGGGGGCCGCACAGATACGCAGTATTTT.